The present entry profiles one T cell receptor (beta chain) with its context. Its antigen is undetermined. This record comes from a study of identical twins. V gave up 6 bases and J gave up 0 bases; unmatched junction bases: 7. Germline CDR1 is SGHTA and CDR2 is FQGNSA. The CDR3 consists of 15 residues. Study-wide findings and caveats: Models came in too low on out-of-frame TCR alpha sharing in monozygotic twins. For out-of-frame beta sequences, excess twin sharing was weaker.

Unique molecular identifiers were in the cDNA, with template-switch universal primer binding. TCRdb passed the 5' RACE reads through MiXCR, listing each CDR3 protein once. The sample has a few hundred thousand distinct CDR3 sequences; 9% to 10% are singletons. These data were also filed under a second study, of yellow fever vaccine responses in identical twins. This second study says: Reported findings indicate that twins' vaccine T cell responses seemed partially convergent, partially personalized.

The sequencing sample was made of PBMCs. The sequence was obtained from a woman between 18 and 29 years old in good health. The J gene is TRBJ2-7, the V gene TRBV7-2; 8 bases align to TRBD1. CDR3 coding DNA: TGTGCCAGCAGGCCCGACAGGGGAAGCTCCTACGAGCAGTACTTC. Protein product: CASRPDRGSSYEQYF. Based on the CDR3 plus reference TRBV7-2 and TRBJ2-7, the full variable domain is GAGVSQSPSNKVTEKGKDVELRCDPISGHTALYWYRQSLGQGLEFLIYFQGNSAPDKSGLPSDRFSAERTGGSVSTLTIQRTQQEDSAVYLCASRPDRGSSYEQYFGPGTRLTVT.